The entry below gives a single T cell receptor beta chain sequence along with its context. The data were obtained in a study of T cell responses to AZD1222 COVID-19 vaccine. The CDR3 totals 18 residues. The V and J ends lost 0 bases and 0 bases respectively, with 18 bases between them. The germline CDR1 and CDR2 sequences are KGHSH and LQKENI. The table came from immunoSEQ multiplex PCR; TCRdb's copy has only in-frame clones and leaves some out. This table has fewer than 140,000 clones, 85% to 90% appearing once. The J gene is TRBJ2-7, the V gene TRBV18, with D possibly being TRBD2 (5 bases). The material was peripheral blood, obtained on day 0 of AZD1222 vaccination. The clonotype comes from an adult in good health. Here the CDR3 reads CASSPPALGLKSSYEQYF. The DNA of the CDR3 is TGTGCCAGCTCACCACCCGCTTTAGGACTTAAGAGCTCCTACGAGCAGTACTTC.